Listed here are 17 T cell receptor beta chains from one sample, sequenced in a study of T cell responses to AZD1222 COVID-19 vaccine (dated by TCRdb to about 2021). The method was the immunoSEQ multiplex PCR assay. Drawn from immuneACCESS, this table holds only the in-frame rearrangements with V and J called that TCRdb kept. Clones are partly lost; checked studies trace under half to an unresolved V gene and leave the rest unexplained. For this sample there are roughly 150,000 clones; 85% to 90% appear just once. Roughly 6.9% of the sample belongs to the ten largest clones. This specimen's time point label, per the study, means: baseline before first vaccination. The source material was peripheral blood, sampled on day 0 of AZD1222 vaccination. The receptors here all came from an adult in good health.

The rearrangement links TRBV19 to TRBJ2-5; TRBD2 matches 11 bases. There are 16 residues in the CDR3. V gave up 4 bases and J gave up 4 bases; unmatched junction bases: 8. Germline V gives CDR1 LNHDA, CDR2 SQIVND (reference sequence). In DNA, the CDR3 is TGTGCCAGTAGTACCTCCGGGACTAGCGGAGTAGAGACCCAGTACTTC. The encoded protein is CASSTSGTSGVETQYF.

The CDR3 sequence: CASSLNPGVDTGELFF. CDR3 DNA: TGTGCCAGCAGCCTCAACCCCGGGGTGGACACCGGGGAGCTGTTTTTT. The chain links TRBV7-3 to TRBJ2-2; TRBD2 might be the D (5 bases). The CDR3 has 16 residues. Trimming took 5 bases from V and 3 from J, leaving 16 bases between them. CDR1 and CDR2 from the germline V gene are SGHTA and FQGTGA.

J is TRBJ2-2 and V is TRBV7-3; weak D call: TRBD2 (5 bases). The ends were cut back, 1 base at V and 0 bases at J, with 9 bases in the middle. CDR3 length equals 16 residues. CDR1 is SGHTA and CDR2 is FQGTGA in the germline V gene. This CDR3 reads CASSLMRATNTGELFF. CDR3 bases: TGTGCCAGCAGCTTAATGCGGGCTACGAACACCGGGGAGCTGTTTTTT.

The chain joins TRBV3-1 (or the pseudogene TRBV3-2) to TRBJ2-7, with 10 nucleotides matching TRBD2. Germline V CDR1 and CDR2: LGHDT, YNNKEL (reference sequence). The CDR3 is 17 residues long. V shed 0 bases, J shed 4 bases, and the junction held 9 bases outside the gene matches. For the CDR3, the DNA is TGTGCCAGCAGCCAAGATCTCAGCGGGGGGGCCCGTTACGAGCAGTACTTC. Encoded protein: CASSQDLSGGARYEQYF.

This chain connects TRBV13 to TRBJ1-2; possibly TRBD1 for D (6 bases). From germline, CDR1 is PRHDT and CDR2 FYEKMQ (reference sequence). This CDR3 is built from 14 residues. V was trimmed by 5 bases and J by 4 bases, leaving 14 bases between them. The CDR3 spells CASSQGGEFYGYTF. CDR3 sequence (DNA): TGTGCCAGCAGCCAAGGGGGAGAGTTCTATGGCTACACCTTC.

The V and J genes are TRBV12-3 or TRBV12-4 and TRBJ2-1; possibly TRBD2 for D (6 bases). This CDR3 contains 13 residues. The ends were cut back, 7 bases at V and 8 bases at J, with 15 bases in the middle. The CDR3 region has the DNA TGTGCCAGCACCCTACTAGCTTCTGATGAGCAGTTCTTC. Translating gives CASTLLASDEQFF.

The chain carries TRBV27 and TRBJ1-4, with 8 positions matching TRBD1. Trimming removed 5 bases from V and 5 bases from J; junction bases left unmatched: 7. Germline CDR1 MNHEY, CDR2 SMNVEV (reference sequence). The CDR3 contains 15 residues. Written as DNA, the CDR3 is TGTGCCAGCAGTCCCCAGGGGGCCCGGAATGAAAAACTGTTTTTT. Translated: CASSPQGARNEKLFF.

The rearrangement joins TRBV12-3 or TRBV12-4 to TRBJ2-3; possible D gene TRBD2, 6 bases. Deletions cut 9 bases from V and 4 bases from J, with 14 bases between. The length of the CDR3 is 13 residues. This CDR3 is CASTSGGSDTQYF. CDR3 DNA sequence: TGTGCCAGTACCTCCGGGGGTTCAGATACGCAGTATTTT.

J is TRBJ1-1 and V is TRBV28; the D gene is possibly TRBD1 (5 bases). This CDR3 contains 16 residues. Trimming cost V 5 bases and J 2 bases, with 18 bases left between them. The germline gives CDR1 MDHEN, CDR2 SYDVKM. This chain's CDR3 is CASSGDRERTNTEAFF. DNA of the CDR3: TGTGCCAGCAGTGGGGACCGGGAGAGGACTAACACTGAAGCTTTCTTT.

This sequence joins TRBV6-5 and TRBJ2-1; 7 positions agree with TRBD1. The CDR3 has 14 residues. The germline V gene has CDR1 MNHEY and CDR2 SVGAGI. The V gene end was trimmed by 4 bases and the J gene end by 5 bases; junction bases not matched to a gene: 5. The DNA for the CDR3 is TGTGCCAGCAGTTCCGGCAGGGGGAACAATGAGCAGTTCTTC. It yields the protein CASSSGRGNNEQFF.

The chain has TRBV27 and TRBJ2-1; 7 nucleotides align to TRBD2. The CDR3 length is 13 residues. Per germline, CDR1 MNHEY and CDR2 SMNVEV (reference sequence). V shed 3 bases and J 6 bases; nucleotides not matched to a gene: 2. CDR3 region: CASSFRGGNEQFF. The CDR3 DNA follows: TGTGCCAGCAGTTTTCGCGGGGGCAATGAGCAGTTCTTC.

This rearrangement joins TRBV7-3 to TRBJ1-1; D not resolved. In germline, CDR1 is SGHTA, CDR2 FQGTGA. Trimming took 2 bases from V and 4 from J, leaving 8 bases between them. This CDR3 comprises 13 residues. This CDR3 is CASSLQVATEAFF. CDR3 coding DNA: TGTGCCAGCAGCTTACAGGTGGCCACTGAAGCTTTCTTT.

The V and J genes are TRBV11-2 and TRBJ2-5, with 10 bases identical to TRBD2. CDR3 length equals 16 residues. Germline V CDR1 and CDR2: SGHAT, FQNNGV. The V gene end was trimmed by 7 bases and the J gene end by 5 bases; junction bases not matched to a gene: 13. The CDR3: CASTPWSGGAGETQYF. The CDR3 coding sequence is TGTGCCAGCACCCCTTGGAGCGGGGGGGCCGGGGAGACCCAGTACTTC.

The V call is TRBV7-9, the J call TRBJ2-7; 9 nucleotides agree with TRBD1. Germline V gives CDR1 SEHNR, CDR2 FQNEAQ (reference sequence). This CDR3 has 14 residues. V shed 0 bases, J shed 9 bases, and the junction held 6 bases outside the gene matches. The CDR3 spells CASSLASQGARQYV. The CDR3 bases are TGTGCCAGCAGCTTAGCGTCACAGGGGGCTCGGCAGTACGTC.

J is TRBJ2-7 and V is TRBV5-5; D is perhaps TRBD1 (5 bases). There are 15 residues in the CDR3. V was trimmed by 4 bases and J by 0 bases, leaving 14 bases between them. The germline V gene encodes CDR1 SGHKS and CDR2 YYEKEE (reference sequence). In DNA form, the CDR3 reads TGTGCCAGCAGCCGATTAACAGGAAACTCCTACGAGCAGTACTTC. Translation: CASSRLTGNSYEQYF.

The rearrangement links TRBV6-5 to TRBJ1-2; the D gene is possibly TRBD1 (5 bases). Trimming left V 6 bases short and J 4 bases short, with 18 bases between. The CDR3 runs 15 residues. Per the germline V gene, CDR1 is MNHEY and CDR2 is SVGAGI. CDR3 bases: TGTGCCAGCAGGTTGAGAGGGGCCAAGGGCTATGGCTACACCTTC. Its translation: CASRLRGAKGYGYTF.

The V and J genes are TRBV19 and TRBJ2-5; 8 bases are a match to TRBD2. J gave up 5 bases and V 5 bases, and 13 bases lay outside the gene matches. This CDR3 has 16 amino acids. Looked up from germline, CDR1 is LNHDA and CDR2 is SQIVND (reference sequence). For the CDR3, the DNA is TGTGCCAGTAGTCCGAGCAACGGGGGGGCTTTTGAGACCCAGTACTTC. It translates to CASSPSNGGAFETQYF.